The clone carrying this T cell receptor (beta chain) has only a few counts. What it binds is not known. This specimen belongs to a study of T cells after yellow fever vaccination. Overall study context: Low-cell-number fractions underwent preparation using SMART-Seq v4 Ultra Low Input. Findings of the study overall: Booster samples showed a return of most primary-vaccination clones (roughly 96% CD4, about 85% CD8). Bulk-population clonotypes that are abundant could appear as contaminants in FACS-sorted repertoires.

Making TCR cDNA involved 5'RACE template switching, which added UMIs and a universal primer site. TCRdb ran MiXCR on the 5' RACE reads and lists one entry per CDR3 protein. The sample lists about 300,000 distinct CDR3 sequences, approximately 10% seen once, with 3% to 3.5% in the top ten. The material was CD4+ T cells sorted from PBMCs, obtained 5 days after the yellow fever booster vaccination. This receptor was identified in a young man who received the YFV17D yellow fever vaccine.

The CDR3 loop reads CATSEPGQSQQLGLNEQFF. CDR3 DNA: TGTGCCACCAGTGAACCGGGACAGTCGCAGCAGCTGGGTCTGAATGAGCAGTTCTTC. The rearrangement joins TRBV24-1 to TRBJ2-1, with 7 bases identical to TRBD1. The germline CDR1 and CDR2 sequences are KGHDR and SFDVKD. CDR3 length: 19 residues. With V trimmed by 4 bases and J by 7 bases, 21 bases remained unmatched.